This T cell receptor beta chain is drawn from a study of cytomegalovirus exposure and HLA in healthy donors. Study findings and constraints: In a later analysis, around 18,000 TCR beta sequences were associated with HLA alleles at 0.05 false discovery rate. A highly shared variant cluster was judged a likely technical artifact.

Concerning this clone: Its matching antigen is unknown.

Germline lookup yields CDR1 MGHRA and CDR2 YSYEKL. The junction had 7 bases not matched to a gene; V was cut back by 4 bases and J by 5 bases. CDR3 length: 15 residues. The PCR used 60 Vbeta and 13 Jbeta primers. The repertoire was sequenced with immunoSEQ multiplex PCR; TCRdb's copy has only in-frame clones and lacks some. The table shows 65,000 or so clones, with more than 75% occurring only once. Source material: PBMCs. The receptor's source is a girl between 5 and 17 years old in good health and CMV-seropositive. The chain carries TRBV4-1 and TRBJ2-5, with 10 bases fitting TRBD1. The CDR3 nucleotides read TGCGCCAGCAGCCCAGGGACAGGGGATCCGGAGACCCAGTACTTC. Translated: CASSPGTGDPETQYF.